The sequence of this TCR beta chain was determined in a study of T cell responses to AZD1222 COVID-19 vaccine. Study at large: Second doses at about 4 or about 12 weeks were pooled.

Measured with immunoSEQ multiplex PCR; TCRdb has only the in-frame clones, and not every one. The repertoire consists of roughly 160,000 clones, with approximately 90% occurring once and the leading ten covering around 1.5%. Germline loops: CDR1 SGHRS, CDR2 YFSETQ. V was pared by 2 bases and J by 1 base, with 6 bases between. The CDR3 totals 14 residues. This chain connects TRBV5-1 to TRBJ2-2; D uncertain. The sample in question was peripheral blood, obtained on day 0 of AZD1222 vaccination. The clonotype comes from an adult in good health. The CDR3 is CASSLGENTGELFF. DNA of the CDR3: TGCGCCAGCAGCTTAGGAGAGAACACCGGGGAGCTGTTTTTT.